Each of the 14 T cell receptor beta chains below was sequenced from the same sample in a study of early T cells in non-severe SARS-CoV-2 infection (dated by TCRdb to the early 2020s). The library was made by 5' RACE. Sequencing was carried out with a NextSeq 500. TCRdb reran the public reads through fastp at Q25 and MiXCR, keeping productive beta chains. Each entry is one CDR3 protein sequence, shown with its most common DNA and genes. The sample has roughly 17,000 distinct CDR3 sequences on record, approximately 4.8% of them singletons. The top ten constitute 5.5% to 8% of the sample. Sequenced input: whole blood. These receptors were collected from an adult who was a healthcare worker with PCR-confirmed SARS-CoV-2 infection or an uninfected control (not recorded which).

The chain joins TRBV21-1 to TRBJ2-1; TRBD2, the D gene given by the table, was not confirmed from the DNA. TRBV21-1 is a known pseudogene. This CDR3 region has 15 residues. The CDR3 DNA reads TGTGCCAGCAGCAATGGACTTATGTCCTACAATGAGCAGTTCTTC. It specifies CASSNGLMSYNEQFF.

This clonotype was observed many times. J is TRBJ1-5 and V is TRBV6-2 or TRBV6-3; TRBD1 agrees at 7 bases. J gave up 4 bases and V 5 bases, and 2 bases lay outside the gene matches. CDR1 and CDR2 (germline): MNHEY, SVGEGT. The CDR3 is 13 residues long. The CDR3 nucleotides are TGTGCCAGCAGTCCGACAGGGAATCAGCCCCAGCATTTT. Its protein product is CASSPTGNQPQHF.

There are many counts of this clonotype. The chain carries TRBV7-3 and TRBJ2-7; weak D call: TRBD1 (7 bases). V was shortened by 5 bases and J by 7 bases, with 15 bases between the two germline ends. The CDR3 loop spans 13 amino acids. Germline V gene lookup returns CDR1 SGHTA and CDR2 FQGTGA. DNA of the CDR3: TGTGCCAGCAGCCGAGACAGGGCGGGGGAGCAGTACTTC. Its protein is CASSRDRAGEQYF.

The chain is built from TRBV7-2 and TRBJ1-1; 7 bases agree with TRBD1. V was pared by 5 bases and J by 11 bases, with 11 bases of the junction left unmatched. Looked up from germline, CDR1 is SGHTA and CDR2 is FQGNSA. This CDR3 is built from 13 residues. DNA for the CDR3: TGTGCCAGCAGCAACCGACAGGGTATACGGGCTTTCTTT. It specifies CASSNRQGIRAFF.

As for this clonotype: This may be a read error: a much more frequent sequence differs by one nucleotide. The conserved phenylalanine or tryptophan is not found at the CDR3 terminus, so this likely reflects a read error. The chain employs TRBV7-3 and TRBJ2-3; tentative D call: TRBD2 (6 bases). CDR1 SGHTA and CDR2 FQGTGA come from the germline V gene. V was clipped by 2 bases and J by 0 bases, with 9 bases between them. The CDR3 spans 15 residues. CDR3 DNA: TGTGCCAGCAGCTTATCGACTAGTAGCACAGATACGCAGTATTTG. Translating it yields CASSLSTSSTDTQYL.

This clonotype has ten or more counts. The chain has TRBV6-5 and TRBJ2-3; D unresolved. The CDR3 contains 11 residues. The germline V gene encodes CDR1 MNHEY and CDR2 SVGAGI. Trimming removed 6 bases from V and 6 bases from J, with 7 bases in between. CDR3 sequence: CASRNWDTQYF. The CDR3 bases are TGTGCCAGCAGAAATTGGGATACGCAGTATTTT.

At least ten counts were recorded for this clonotype. This chain joins TRBV7-8 and TRBJ1-6, with a possible D match to TRBD1 (5 bases). V was cut by 5 bases and J by 0 bases, with 11 bases left in between. From germline, CDR1 is SGHVS and CDR2 FQNEAQ. The CDR3 sequence is 16 residues long. In nucleotides, the CDR3 is TGTGCCAGCAGCACGACAGCCAGCTCCTATAATTCACCCCTCCACTTT. Translated, it gives CASSTTASSYNSPLHF.

This clonotype was seen repeatedly, ten times or more. The chain is built from TRBV15 and TRBJ2-1, with D perhaps matching TRBD1 or TRBD2 (5 bases each). The CDR3 spans 15 residues. Germline V CDR1 and CDR2: LNHNV, YYDKDF (reference sequence). Trimming stripped 2 bases from V and 4 bases from J, with 12 bases between. CDR3 coding DNA: TGTGCCACCAGCAGACACATCGAGGGGTACAATGAGCAGTTCTTC. Translation gives CATSRHIEGYNEQFF.

This clonotype was seen at least ten times. This chain links TRBV20-1 with TRBJ2-1; no clear D gene. V dropped 1 base and J dropped 8 bases, with 15 bases sitting between them. Looked up from germline, CDR1 is DFQATT and CDR2 is SNEGSKA (reference sequence). The CDR3 is 14 residues long. CDR3 residues: CSARVPVRTYEQFF. The CDR3 nucleotides read TGCAGTGCTAGAGTTCCCGTGAGGACGTATGAGCAGTTCTTC.

Many counts were recorded for this clonotype. The V and J genes are TRBV10-2 and TRBJ2-1; tentatively, D is TRBD1 (5 bases). V was clipped by 6 bases and J by 2 bases, with 8 bases between them. Germline V gene lookup returns CDR1 WSHSY and CDR2 SAAADI. The CDR3 is made up of 13 amino acids. Here the CDR3 DNA reads TGCGCCAGCAGGGCAGGGACCTACAATGAGCAGTTCTTC. It yields the protein CASRAGTYNEQFF.

This clonotype is deemed medium-sized. The rearrangement uses TRBV29-1 and TRBJ2-1, with D possibly TRBD1 on 6 matching bases. Per the germline V gene, CDR1 is SQVTM and CDR2 is ANQGSEA. This CDR3 region has 14 residues. V gave up 1 base and J gave up 8 bases, with 15 bases separating them. CDR3 sequence (DNA): TGCAGCGTTGAAGTGCGGGTGCAGGGGTATGAGCAGTTCTTC. This encodes CSVEVRVQGYEQFF.

This clonotype showed up many times. The chain combines TRBV5-4 with TRBJ2-1; 13 bases line up with TRBD2. Germline V CDR1 and CDR2: SGHNT, YYREEE (reference sequence). V trimming: 4 bases; J trimming: 8 bases; junction bases outside the gene matches: 9. The length of the CDR3 is 16 residues. The CDR3 region has the DNA TGTGCCAGCAGCACCCGGGGACTAGCGGGATTTCATGAGCAGTTCTTC. The encoded protein is CASSTRGLAGFHEQFF.

J is TRBJ1-2 and V is TRBV29-1; D possibly corresponds to TRBD1 (5 bases). Trimming cost V 2 bases and J 1 base, with 5 bases left between them. The CDR3 has 12 amino acids. Germline V lookup: CDR1 SQVTM, CDR2 ANQGSEA. CDR3 DNA sequence: TGCAGCGTTGAACAGGGTAACTATGGCTACACCTTC. The encoded protein is CSVEQGNYGYTF.

This clonotype has at least ten counts. This chain joins TRBV7-8 and TRBJ1-2; possibly TRBD1 for D (6 bases). CDR1 and CDR2 from the germline V gene are SGHVS and FQNEAQ. The V end lost 1 base, the J end lost 7 bases, and 13 bases lay between the germline ends. The CDR3 contains 14 residues. The CDR3, as DNA: TGTGCCAGCAGCTTAGGACCTAGAGGGGGTGGCTACACCTTC. It encodes CASSLGPRGGGYTF.